This T cell receptor beta chain was identified in a study of spatial heterogeneity in lung cancer. The table lists this clonotype with many counts. V lost 2 bases and J 4 bases, leaving 11 bases between the germline ends. The germline gives CDR1 LGHDT, CDR2 YNNKEL (reference sequence). This CDR3 has 14 residues. Time point meaning: sample taken at primary tumor resection. The donors were more than 70 patients with non-small cell lung cancer that was early-stage and untreated. Unsorted whole RNA samples from tumor, nontumor lung or frozen PBMC were sequenced. Every TCR cDNA molecule bore its own unique molecular identifier. TCRdb re-derived calls from the 5' RACE reads in MiXCR, one entry per CDR3 protein. Of around 40,000 distinct CDR3 sequences in the sample, less than 6.5% were seen once.

The chain is built from TRBV3-1 and TRBJ2-5; tentatively, D is TRBD1 or TRBD2 (5 bases each). Specimen: PBMCs, collected at surgery. The origin of this receptor is a female donor with early-stage non-small cell lung cancer. The CDR3 reads CASSQMGTPETQYF. As DNA, the CDR3 is TGTGCCAGCAGCCAAATGGGGACCCCAGAGACCCAGTACTTC.